This record concerns one T cell receptor (beta chain) sequence. Its antigen is unidentified. This sample was taken from a study of beta chain features in type 1 diabetes. Broader study findings: Type 1 diabetes patients had TCRB CDR3s that were shorter (moderately but significantly so) in all four CD4+ subsets.

Reverse transcription of all isolated RNA meant that expressed TCRB transcripts were sequenced. The assay was immunoSEQ multiplex PCR, and TCRdb's table has in-frame clones only and misses some. The sample holds 600,000 to 700,000 clones, under 15% seen once. The CDR3 extends over 15 amino acids. V was pared by 3 bases and J by 4 bases, with 8 bases of the junction left unmatched. Germline CDR1 is SGDLS and CDR2 is YYNGEE. Source material: naive CD4+ T cells from blood. The chain combines TRBV9 with TRBJ1-1; 8 bases are shared with TRBD1. This receptor was identified in a man between 25 and 39 years old with type 1 diabetes. Here the CDR3 DNA reads TGTGCCAGCAGCGCATCAGGGGGCGCGGGCACTGAAGCTTTCTTT. It is translated as CASSASGGAGTEAFF.